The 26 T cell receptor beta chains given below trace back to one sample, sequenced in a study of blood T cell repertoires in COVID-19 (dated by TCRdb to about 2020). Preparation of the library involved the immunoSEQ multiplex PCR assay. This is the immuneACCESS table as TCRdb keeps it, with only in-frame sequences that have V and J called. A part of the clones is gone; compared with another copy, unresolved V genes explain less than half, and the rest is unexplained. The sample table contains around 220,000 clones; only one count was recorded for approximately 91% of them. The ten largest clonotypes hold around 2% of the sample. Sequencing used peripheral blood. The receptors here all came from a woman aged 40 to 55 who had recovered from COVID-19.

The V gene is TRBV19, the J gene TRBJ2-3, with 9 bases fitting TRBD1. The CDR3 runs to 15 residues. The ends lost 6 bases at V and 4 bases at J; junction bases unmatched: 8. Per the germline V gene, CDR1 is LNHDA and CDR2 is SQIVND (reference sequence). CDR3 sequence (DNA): TGTGCCAGTAGCCTAACAGGGGGCGGGGCAGATACGCAGTATTTT. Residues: CASSLTGGGADTQYF.

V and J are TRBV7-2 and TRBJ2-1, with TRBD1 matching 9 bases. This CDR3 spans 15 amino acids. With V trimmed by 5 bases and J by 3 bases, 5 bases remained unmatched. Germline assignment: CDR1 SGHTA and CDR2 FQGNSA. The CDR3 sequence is CASSPRDRVYNEQFF. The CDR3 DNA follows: TGTGCCAGCAGCCCGAGGGACAGGGTCTACAATGAGCAGTTCTTC.

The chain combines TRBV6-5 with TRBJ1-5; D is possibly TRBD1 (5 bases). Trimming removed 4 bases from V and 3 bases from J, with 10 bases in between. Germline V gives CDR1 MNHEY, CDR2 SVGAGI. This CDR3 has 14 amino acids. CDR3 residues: CASSFDSNNQPQHF. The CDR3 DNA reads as TGTGCCAGCAGTTTCGACAGCAACAATCAGCCCCAGCATTTT.

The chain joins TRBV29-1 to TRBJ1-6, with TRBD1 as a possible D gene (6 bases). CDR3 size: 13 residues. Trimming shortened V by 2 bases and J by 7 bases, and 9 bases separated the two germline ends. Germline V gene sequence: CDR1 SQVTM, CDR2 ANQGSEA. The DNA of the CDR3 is TGCAGCGTTGAATTGGACAGAAATTCACCCCTCCACTTT. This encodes CSVELDRNSPLHF.

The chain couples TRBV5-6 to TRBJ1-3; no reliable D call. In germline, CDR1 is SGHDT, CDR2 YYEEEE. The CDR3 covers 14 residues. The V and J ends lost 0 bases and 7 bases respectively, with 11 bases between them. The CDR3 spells CASSLAHSRNTIYF. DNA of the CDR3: TGTGCCAGCAGCTTGGCCCACTCCAGGAACACCATATATTTT.

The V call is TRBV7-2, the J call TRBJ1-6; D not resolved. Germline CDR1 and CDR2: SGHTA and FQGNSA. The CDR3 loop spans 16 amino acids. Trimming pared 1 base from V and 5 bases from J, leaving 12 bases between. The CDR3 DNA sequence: TGTGCCAGCAGCTTAGGAGCGGGGTACCATAATTCACCCCTCCACTTT. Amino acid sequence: CASSLGAGYHNSPLHF.

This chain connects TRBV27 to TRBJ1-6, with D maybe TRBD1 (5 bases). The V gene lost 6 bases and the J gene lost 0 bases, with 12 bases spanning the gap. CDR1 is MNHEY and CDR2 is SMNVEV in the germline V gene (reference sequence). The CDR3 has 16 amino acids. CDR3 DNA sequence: TGTGCCAGCAGCCCGAGTGGGGCCTCCTATAATTCACCCCTCCACTTT. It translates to CASSPSGASYNSPLHF.

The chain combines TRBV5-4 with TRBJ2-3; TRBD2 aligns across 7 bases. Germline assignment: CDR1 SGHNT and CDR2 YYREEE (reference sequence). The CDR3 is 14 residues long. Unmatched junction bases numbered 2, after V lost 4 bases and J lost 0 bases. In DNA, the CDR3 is TGTGCCAGCAGCCCCGGGGGGAGCACAGATACGCAGTATTTT. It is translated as CASSPGGSTDTQYF.

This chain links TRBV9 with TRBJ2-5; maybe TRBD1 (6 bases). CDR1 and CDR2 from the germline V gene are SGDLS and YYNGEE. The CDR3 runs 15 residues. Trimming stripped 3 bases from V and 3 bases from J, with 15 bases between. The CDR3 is CASSAGFRGEETQYF. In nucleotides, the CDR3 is TGTGCCAGCAGCGCGGGTTTCAGGGGTGAAGAGACCCAGTACTTC.

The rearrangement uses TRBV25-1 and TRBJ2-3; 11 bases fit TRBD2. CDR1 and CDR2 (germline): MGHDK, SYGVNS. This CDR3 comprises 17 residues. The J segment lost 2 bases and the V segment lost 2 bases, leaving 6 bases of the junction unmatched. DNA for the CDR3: TGTGCCAGCAGTGAAATGTGGGGACTAGCGGACACAGATACGCAGTATTTT. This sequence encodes CASSEMWGLADTDTQYF.

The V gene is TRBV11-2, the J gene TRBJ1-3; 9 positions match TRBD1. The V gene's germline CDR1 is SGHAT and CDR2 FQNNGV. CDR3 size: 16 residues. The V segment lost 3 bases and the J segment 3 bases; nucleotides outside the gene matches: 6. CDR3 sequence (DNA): TGTGCCAGCAGCTTGGACCTGGGACAGGGTGGAAACACCATATATTTT. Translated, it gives CASSLDLGQGGNTIYF.

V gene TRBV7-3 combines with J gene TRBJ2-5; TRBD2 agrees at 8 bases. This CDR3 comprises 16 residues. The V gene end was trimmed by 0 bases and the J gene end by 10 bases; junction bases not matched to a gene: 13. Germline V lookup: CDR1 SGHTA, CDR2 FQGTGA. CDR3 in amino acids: CASSLTKPKQRGGQYF. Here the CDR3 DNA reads TGTGCCAGCAGCTTAACGAAGCCGAAACAACGGGGGGGCCAGTACTTC.

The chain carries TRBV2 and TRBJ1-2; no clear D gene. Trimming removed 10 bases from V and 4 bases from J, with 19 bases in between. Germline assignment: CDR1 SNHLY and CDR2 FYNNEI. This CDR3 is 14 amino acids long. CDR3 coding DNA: TGTGCCACCCGTGAAGGTCGGCAGCGCTATGGCTACACCTTC. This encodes CATREGRQRYGYTF.

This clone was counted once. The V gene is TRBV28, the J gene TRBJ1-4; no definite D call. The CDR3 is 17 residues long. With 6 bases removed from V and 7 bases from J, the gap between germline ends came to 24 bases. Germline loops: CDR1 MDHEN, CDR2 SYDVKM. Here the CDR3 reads CASSTRRVRVRGEKLFF. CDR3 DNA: TGTGCCAGCAGCACTAGGAGGGTGAGGGTTCGCGGTGAAAAACTGTTTTTT.

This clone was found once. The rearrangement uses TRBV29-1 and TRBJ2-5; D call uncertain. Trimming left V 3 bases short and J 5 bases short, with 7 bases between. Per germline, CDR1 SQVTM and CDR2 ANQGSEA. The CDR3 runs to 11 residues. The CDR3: CSVEVRETQYF. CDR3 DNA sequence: TGCAGCGTTGAGGTGAGGGAGACCCAGTACTTC. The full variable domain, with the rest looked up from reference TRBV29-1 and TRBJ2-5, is SAVISQKPSRDICQRGTSLTIQCQVDSQVTMMFWYRQQPGQSLTLIATANQGSEATYESGFVIDKFPISRPNLTFSTLTVSNMSPEDSSIYLCSVEVRETQYFGPGTRLLVL.

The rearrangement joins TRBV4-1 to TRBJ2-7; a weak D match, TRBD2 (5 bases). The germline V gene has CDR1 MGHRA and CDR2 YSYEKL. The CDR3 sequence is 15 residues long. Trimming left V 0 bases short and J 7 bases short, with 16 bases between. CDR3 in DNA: TGCGCCAGCAGCCAAGACCCGGGCCGGGGAATGGAGCAGTACTTC. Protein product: CASSQDPGRGMEQYF.

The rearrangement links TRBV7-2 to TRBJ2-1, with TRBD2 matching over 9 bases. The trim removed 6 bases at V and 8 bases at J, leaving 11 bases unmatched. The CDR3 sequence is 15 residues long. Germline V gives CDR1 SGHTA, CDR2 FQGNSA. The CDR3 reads CASRPPGLARYEQFF. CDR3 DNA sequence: TGTGCCAGCAGACCTCCGGGACTAGCCCGCTATGAGCAGTTCTTC.

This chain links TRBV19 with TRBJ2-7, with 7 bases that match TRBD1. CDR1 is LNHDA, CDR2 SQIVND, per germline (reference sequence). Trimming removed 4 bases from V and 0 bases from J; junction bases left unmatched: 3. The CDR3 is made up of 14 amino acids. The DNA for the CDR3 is TGTGCCAGTAGTAAGACAGGGATCTCCTACGAGCAGTACTTC. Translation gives CASSKTGISYEQYF.

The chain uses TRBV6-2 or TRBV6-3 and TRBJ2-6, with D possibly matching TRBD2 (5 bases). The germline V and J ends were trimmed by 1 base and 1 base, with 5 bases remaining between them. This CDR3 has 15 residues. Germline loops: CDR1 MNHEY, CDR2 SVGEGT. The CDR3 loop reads CASSYWRSGANVLTF. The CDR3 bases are TGTGCCAGCAGTTACTGGAGGTCTGGGGCCAACGTCCTGACTTTC.

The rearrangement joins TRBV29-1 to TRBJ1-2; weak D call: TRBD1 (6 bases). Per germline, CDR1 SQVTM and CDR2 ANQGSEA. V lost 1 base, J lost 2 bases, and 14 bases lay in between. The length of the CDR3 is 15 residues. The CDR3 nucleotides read TGCAGCGTTGAAGGTATTCCAGGGGCAAACTATGGCTACACCTTC. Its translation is CSVEGIPGANYGYTF. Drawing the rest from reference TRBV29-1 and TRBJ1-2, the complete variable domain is SAVISQKPSRDICQRGTSLTIQCQVDSQVTMMFWYRQQPGQSLTLIATANQGSEATYESGFVIDKFPISRPNLTFSTLTVSNMSPEDSSIYLCSVEGIPGANYGYTFGSGTRLTVV.

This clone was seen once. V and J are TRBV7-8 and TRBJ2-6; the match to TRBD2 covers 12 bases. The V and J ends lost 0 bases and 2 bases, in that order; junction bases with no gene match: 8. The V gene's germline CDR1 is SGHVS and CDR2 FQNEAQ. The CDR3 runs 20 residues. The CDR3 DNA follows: TGTGCCAGCAGCTTAGCCCACCCAGGACTAGCGGGAACTGGGGCCAACGTCCTGACTTTC. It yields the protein CASSLAHPGLAGTGANVLTF. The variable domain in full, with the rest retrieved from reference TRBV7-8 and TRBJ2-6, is GAGVSQSPRYKVAKRGQDVALRCDPISGHVSLFWYQQALGQGPEFLTYFQNEAQLDKSGLPSDRFFAERPEGSVSTLKIQRTQQEDSAVYLCASSLAHPGLAGTGANVLTFGAGSRLTVL.

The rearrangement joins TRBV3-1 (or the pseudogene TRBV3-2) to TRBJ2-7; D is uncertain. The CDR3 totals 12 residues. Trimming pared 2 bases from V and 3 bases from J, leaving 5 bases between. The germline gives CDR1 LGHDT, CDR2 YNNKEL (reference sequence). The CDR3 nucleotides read TGTGCCAGCAGCCAATCCCACTACGAGCAGTACTTC. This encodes CASSQSHYEQYF.

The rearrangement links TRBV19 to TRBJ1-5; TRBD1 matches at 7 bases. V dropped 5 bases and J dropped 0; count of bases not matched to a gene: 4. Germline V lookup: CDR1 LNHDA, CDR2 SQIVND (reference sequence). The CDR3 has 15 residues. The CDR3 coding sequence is TGTGCCAGTAGTTCCACAGGGGATAGCAATCAGCCCCAGCATTTT. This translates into CASSSTGDSNQPQHF. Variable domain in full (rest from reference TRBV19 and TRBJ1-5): DGGITQSPKYLFRKEGQNVTLSCEQNLNHDAMYWYRQDPGQGLRLIYYSQIVNDFQKGDIAEGYSVSREKKESFPLTVTSAQKNPTAFYLCASSSTGDSNQPQHFGDGTRLSIL.

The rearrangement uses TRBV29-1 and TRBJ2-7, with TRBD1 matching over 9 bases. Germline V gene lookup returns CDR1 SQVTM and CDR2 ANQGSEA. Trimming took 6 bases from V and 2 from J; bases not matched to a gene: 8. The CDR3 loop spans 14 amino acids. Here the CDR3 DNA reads TGCAGCGTGTACGGACAGGGGACCCCCTACGAGCAGTACTTC. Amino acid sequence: CSVYGQGTPYEQYF.

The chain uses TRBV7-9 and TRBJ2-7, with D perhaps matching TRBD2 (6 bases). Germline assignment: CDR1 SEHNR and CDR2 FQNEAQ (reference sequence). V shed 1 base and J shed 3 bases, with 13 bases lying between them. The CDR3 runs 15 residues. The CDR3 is CASSLELGAGYEQYF. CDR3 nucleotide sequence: TGTGCCAGCAGCTTAGAGCTGGGAGCGGGCTACGAGCAGTACTTC.

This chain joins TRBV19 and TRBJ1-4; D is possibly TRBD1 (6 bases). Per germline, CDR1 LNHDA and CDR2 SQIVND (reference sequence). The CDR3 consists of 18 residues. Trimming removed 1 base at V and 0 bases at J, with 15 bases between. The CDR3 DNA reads TGTGCCAGTAGTATAGGCTACGGACAGTGGGCAACTAATGAAAAACTGTTTTTT. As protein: CASSIGYGQWATNEKLFF.